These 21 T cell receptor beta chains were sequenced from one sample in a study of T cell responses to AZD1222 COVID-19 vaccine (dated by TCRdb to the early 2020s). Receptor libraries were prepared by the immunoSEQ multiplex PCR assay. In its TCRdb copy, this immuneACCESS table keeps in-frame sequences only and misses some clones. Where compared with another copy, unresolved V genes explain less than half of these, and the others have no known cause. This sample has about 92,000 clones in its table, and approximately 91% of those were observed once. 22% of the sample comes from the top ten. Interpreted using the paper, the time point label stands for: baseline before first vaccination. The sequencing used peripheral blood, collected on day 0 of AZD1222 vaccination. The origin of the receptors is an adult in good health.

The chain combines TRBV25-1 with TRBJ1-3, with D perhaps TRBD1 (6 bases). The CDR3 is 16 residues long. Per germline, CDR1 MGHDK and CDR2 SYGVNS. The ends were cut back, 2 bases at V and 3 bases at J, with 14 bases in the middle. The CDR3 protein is CASSEKGGRDGNTIYF. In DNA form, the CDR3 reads TGTGCCAGCAGTGAAAAGGGGGGACGAGATGGAAACACCATATATTTT.

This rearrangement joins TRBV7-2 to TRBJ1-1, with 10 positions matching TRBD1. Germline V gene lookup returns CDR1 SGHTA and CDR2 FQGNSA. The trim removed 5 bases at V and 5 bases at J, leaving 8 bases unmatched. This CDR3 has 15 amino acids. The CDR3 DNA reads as TGTGCCAGCAGCCTCCGGGACAGGGGAGGGACTGAAGCTTTCTTT. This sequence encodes CASSLRDRGGTEAFF.

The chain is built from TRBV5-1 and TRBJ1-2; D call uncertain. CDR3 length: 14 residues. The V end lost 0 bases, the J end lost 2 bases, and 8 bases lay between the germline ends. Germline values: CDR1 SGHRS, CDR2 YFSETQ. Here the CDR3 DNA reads TGCGCCAGCAGCTTGGTGTCAGACAACTATGGCTACACCTTC. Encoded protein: CASSLVSDNYGYTF.

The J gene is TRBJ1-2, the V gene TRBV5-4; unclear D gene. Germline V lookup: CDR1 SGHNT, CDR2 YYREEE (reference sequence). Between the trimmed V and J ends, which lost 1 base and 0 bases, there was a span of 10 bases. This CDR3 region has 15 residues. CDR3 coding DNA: TGTGCCAGCAGCTTGCCCGGATTATCTAACTATGGCTACACCTTC. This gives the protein CASSLPGLSNYGYTF.

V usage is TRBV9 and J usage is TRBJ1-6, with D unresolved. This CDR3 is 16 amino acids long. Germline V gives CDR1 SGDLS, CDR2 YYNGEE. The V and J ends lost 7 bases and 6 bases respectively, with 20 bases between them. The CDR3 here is CASYIWSAATNSPLHF. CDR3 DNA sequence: TGTGCCAGCTACATTTGGTCAGCAGCGACTAATTCACCCCTCCACTTT. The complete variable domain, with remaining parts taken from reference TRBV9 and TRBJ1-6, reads DSGVTQTPKHLITATGQRVTLRCSPRSGDLSVYWYQQSLDQGLQFLIQYYNGEERAKGNILERFSAQQFPDLHSELNLSSLELGDSALYFCASYIWSAATNSPLHFGNGTRLTVT.

The CDR3 DNA sequence: TGCGCCAGCAGCCAATTACAGGAGATGAACACTGAAGCTTTCTTT. Protein sequence: CASSQLQEMNTEAFF. J is TRBJ1-1 and V is TRBV4-3; D possibly corresponds to TRBD1 (5 bases). The CDR3 is 15 residues long. Trimming took 2 bases from V and 0 from J, leaving 10 bases between them. Per the germline V gene, CDR1 is LGHNA and CDR2 is YSLEER.

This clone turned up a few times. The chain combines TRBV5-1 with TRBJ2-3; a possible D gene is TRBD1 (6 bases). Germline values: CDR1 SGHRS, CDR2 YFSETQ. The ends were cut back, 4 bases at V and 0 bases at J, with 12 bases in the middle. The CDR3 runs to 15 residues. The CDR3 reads CASSPEGQSTDTQYF. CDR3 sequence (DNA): TGCGCCAGCAGCCCCGAAGGACAGAGCACAGATACGCAGTATTTT. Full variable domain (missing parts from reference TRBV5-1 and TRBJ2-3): KAGVTQTPRYLIKTRGQQVTLSCSPISGHRSVSWYQQTPGQGLQFLFEYFSETQRNKGNFPGRFSGRQFSNSRSEMNVSTLELGDSALYLCASSPEGQSTDTQYFGPGTRLTVL.

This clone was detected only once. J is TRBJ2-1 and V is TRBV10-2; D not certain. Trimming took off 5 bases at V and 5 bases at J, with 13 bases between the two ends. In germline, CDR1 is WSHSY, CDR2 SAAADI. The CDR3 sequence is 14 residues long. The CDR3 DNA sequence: TGCGCCAGCAGTCCTCGTCCTGGGAACAATGAGCAGTTCTTC. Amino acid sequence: CASSPRPGNNEQFF.

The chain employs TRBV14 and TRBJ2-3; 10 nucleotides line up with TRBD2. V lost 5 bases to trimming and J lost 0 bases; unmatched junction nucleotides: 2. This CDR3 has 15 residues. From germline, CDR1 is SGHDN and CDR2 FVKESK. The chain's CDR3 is CASSATSGSTDTQYF. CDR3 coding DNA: TGTGCCAGCAGCGCGACTAGCGGGAGCACAGATACGCAGTATTTT.

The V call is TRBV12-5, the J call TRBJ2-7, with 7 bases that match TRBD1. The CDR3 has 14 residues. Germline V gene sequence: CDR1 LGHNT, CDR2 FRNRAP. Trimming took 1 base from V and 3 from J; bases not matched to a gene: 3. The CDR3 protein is CASGLGQGVYEQYF. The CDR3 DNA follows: TGTGCTAGTGGTTTGGGACAGGGCGTCTACGAGCAGTACTTC.

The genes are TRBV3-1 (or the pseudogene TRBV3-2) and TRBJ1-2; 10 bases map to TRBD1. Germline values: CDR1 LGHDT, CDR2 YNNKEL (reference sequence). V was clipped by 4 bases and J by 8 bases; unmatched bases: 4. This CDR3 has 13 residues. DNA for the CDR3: TGTGCCAGCAGCCTTGGGACAGGGGCCGGCTACACCTTC. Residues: CASSLGTGAGYTF.

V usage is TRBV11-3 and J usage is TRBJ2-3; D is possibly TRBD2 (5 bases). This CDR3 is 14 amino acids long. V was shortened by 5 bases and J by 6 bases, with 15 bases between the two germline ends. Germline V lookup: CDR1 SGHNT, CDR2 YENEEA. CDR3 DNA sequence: TGTGCCAGCAGCCGCGGACTGGGCGGGGATACGCAGTATTTT. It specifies CASSRGLGGDTQYF. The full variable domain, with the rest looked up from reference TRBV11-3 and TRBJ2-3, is EAGVVQSPRYKIIEKKQPVAFWCNPISGHNTLYWYLQNLGQGPELLIRYENEEAVDDSQLPKDRFSAERLKGVDSTLKIQPAELGDSAVYLCASSRGLGGDTQYFGPGTRLTVL.

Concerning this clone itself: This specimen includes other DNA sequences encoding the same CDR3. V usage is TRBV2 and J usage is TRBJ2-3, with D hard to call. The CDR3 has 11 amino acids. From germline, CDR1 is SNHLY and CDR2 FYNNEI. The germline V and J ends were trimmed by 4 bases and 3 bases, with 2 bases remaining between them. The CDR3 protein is CASSVTDTQYF. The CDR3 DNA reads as TGTGCCAGCAGTGTGACAGATACGCAGTATTTT.

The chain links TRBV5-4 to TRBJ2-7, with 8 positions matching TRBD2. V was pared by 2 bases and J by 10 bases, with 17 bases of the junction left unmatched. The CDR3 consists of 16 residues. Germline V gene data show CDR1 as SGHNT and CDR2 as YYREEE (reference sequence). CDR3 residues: CASSFTGGAGTSVQYF. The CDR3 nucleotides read TGTGCCAGCAGCTTTACGGGAGGGGCAGGGACTTCAGTACAGTACTTC.

For the CDR3, the DNA is TGTGCCAGTAGTGAGGCCGGGGAGCTGTTTTTT. Translating gives CASSEAGELFF. The rearrangement links TRBV19 to TRBJ2-2; unclear D gene. Trimming shortened V by 5 bases and J by 6 bases, and 4 bases separated the two germline ends. This CDR3 has 11 residues. Germline CDR1 reads LNHDA; CDR2 reads SQIVND (reference sequence).

The CDR3 here is CASSQGLGTEAFF. CDR3 DNA sequence: TGCGCCAGCAGTCAGGGGCTAGGGACTGAAGCTTTCTTT. The rearrangement links TRBV5-1 to TRBJ1-1, with D maybe TRBD1 (6 bases). Trimming cost V 5 bases and J 5 bases, with 13 bases left between them. Germline CDR1 SGHRS, CDR2 YFSETQ. The CDR3 is 13 residues long.

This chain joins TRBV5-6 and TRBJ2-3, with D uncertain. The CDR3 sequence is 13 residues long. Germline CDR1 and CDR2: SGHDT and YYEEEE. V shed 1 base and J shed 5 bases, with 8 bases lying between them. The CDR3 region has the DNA TGTGCCAGCAGCTTGAAGGGAATAGATACGCAGTATTTT. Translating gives CASSLKGIDTQYF. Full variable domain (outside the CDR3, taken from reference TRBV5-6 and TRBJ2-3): DAGVTQSPTHLIKTRGQQVTLRCSPKSGHDTVSWYQQALGQGPQFIFQYYEEEERQRGNFPDRFSGHQFPNYSSELNVNALLLGDSALYLCASSLKGIDTQYFGPGTRLTVL.

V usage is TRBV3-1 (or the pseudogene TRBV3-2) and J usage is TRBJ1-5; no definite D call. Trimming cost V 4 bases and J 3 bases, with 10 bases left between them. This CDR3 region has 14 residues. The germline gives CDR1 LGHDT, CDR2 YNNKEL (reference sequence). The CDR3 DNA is TGTGCCAGCAGCCCTAGCCCTTACAATCAGCCCCAGCATTTT. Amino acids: CASSPSPYNQPQHF.

As DNA, the CDR3 is TGTGCCAGCAACCTCGGGGGGGGACGGTCAGATACGCAGTATTTT. Translating it yields CASNLGGGRSDTQYF. The rearrangement joins TRBV3-1 (or the pseudogene TRBV3-2) to TRBJ2-3; 8 bases map to TRBD2. The CDR3 is 15 residues long. The germline CDR1 and CDR2 sequences are LGHDT and YNNKEL (reference sequence). V gave up 7 bases and J gave up 4 bases; unmatched junction bases: 10.

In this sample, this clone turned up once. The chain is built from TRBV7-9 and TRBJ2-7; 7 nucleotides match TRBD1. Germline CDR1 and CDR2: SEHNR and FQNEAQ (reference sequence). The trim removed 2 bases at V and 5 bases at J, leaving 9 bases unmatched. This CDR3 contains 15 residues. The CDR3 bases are TGTGCCAGCAGCTTATATCGACAGGGAGACCACGAGCAGTACTTC. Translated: CASSLYRQGDHEQYF.

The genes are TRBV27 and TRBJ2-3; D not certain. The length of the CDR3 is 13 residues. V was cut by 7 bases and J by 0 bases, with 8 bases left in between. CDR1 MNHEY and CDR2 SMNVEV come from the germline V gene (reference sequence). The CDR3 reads CASTTTSTDTQYF. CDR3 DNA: TGTGCCAGCACGACGACTAGCACAGATACGCAGTATTTT.